The present T cell receptor (beta chain) was sequenced within a study of blood T cells in healthy people across ages. This clonotype was seen only once. Its antigen is unidentified. The use of a sample-barcoded 5' primer and a J-beta primer mix characterized a second PCR of about 7 to 12 cycles. TCRdb passed the 5' RACE reads through MiXCR, listing each CDR3 protein once. The sample contains over a million distinct CDR3 sequences, around 45% of which appear only once. V was pared by 5 bases and J by 2 bases, with 13 bases between. The germline CDR1 and CDR2 sequences are SQVTM and ANQGSEA. The CDR3 sequence is 14 residues long. Study-wide findings and caveats: Naive T cell percentage strongly correlated with TCR beta diversity.

Each donor was a healthy Caucasian individual from Russia, aged about 6 to 90. This clonotype was sampled from a woman in her fifties or sixties in good health. This chain connects TRBV29-1 to TRBJ2-1; D may be TRBD1 or TRBD2 (5 bases each). The sample taken for sequencing was blood. DNA of the CDR3: TGCAGCGTTATTAGCGAGGACACCTACAATGAGCAGTTCTTC. This translates into CSVISEDTYNEQFF.